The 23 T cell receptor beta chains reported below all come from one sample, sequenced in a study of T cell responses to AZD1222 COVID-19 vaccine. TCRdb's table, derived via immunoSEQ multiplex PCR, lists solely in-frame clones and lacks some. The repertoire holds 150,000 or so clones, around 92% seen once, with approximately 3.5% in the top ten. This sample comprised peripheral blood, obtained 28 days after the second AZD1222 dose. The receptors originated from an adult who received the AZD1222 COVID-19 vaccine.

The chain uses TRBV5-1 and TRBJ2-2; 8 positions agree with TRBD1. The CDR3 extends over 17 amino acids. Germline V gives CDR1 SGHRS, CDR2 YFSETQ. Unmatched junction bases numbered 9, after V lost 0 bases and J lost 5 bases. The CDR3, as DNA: TGCGCCAGCAGCTTGGGTTCCGGGACAGGAGGGACCGGGGAGCTGTTTTTT. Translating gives CASSLGSGTGGTGELFF.

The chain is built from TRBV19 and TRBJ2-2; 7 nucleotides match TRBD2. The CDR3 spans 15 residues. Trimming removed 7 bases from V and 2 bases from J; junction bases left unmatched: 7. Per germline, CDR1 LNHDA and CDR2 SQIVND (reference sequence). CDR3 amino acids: CASTALAINTGELFF. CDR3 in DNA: TGTGCCAGTACTGCACTAGCGATTAACACCGGGGAGCTGTTTTTT.

The CDR3 DNA follows: TGTGCCAGCTCATCCACGGATGGAAACACCATATATTTT. Translated, it gives CASSSTDGNTIYF. The chain combines TRBV18 with TRBJ1-3; D not resolved. The V gene lost 5 bases and the J gene lost 3 bases, with 8 bases spanning the gap. The CDR3 has 13 amino acids. Germline V lookup: CDR1 KGHSH, CDR2 LQKENI. Using reference TRBV18 and TRBJ1-3 for the parts outside the CDR3, the full variable domain is NAGVMQNPRHLVRRRGQEARLRCSPMKGHSHVYWYRQLPEEGLKFMVYLQKENIIDESGMPKERFSAEFPKEGPSILRIQQVVRGDSAAYFCASSSTDGNTIYFGEGSWLTVV.

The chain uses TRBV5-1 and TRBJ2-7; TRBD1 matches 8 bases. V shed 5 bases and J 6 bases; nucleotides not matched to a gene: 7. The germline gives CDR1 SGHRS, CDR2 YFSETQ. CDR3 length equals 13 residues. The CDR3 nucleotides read TGCGCCAGCAGACAGGGGGACCTCTCCGAGCAGTACTTC. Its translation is CASRQGDLSEQYF.

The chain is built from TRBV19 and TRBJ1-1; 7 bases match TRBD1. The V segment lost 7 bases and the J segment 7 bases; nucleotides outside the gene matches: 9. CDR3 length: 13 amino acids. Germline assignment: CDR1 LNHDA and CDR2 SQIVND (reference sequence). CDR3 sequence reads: CASTRTGAGEAFF. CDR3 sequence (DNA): TGTGCCAGTACCCGAACAGGGGCCGGTGAAGCTTTCTTT.

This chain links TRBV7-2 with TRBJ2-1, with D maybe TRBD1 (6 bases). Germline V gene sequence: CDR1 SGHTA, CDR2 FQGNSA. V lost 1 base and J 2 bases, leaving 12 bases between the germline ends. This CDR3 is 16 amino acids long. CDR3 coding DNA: TGTGCCAGCAGCTTAGACCGGGACACGACCTACAATGAGCAGTTCTTC. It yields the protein CASSLDRDTTYNEQFF.

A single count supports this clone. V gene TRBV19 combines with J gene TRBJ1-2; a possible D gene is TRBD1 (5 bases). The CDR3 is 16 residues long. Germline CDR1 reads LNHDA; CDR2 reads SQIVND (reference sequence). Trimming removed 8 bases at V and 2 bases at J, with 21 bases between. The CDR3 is CASARARASTNYGYTF. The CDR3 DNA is TGTGCCAGTGCCCGGGCCAGGGCGTCTACAAACTATGGCTACACCTTC.

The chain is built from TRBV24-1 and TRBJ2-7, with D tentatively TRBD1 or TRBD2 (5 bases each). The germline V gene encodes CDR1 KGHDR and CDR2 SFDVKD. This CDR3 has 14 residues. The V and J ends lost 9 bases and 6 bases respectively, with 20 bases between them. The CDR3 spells CATSGRTSTREQYF. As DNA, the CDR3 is TGTGCCACCTCGGGACGGACCAGCACCCGCGAGCAGTACTTC.

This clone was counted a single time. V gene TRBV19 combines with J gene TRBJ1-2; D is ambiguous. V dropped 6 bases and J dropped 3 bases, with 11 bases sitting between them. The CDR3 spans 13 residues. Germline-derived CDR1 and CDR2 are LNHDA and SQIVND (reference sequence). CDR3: CASRGNSDYGYTF. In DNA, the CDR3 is TGTGCCAGTAGGGGGAACAGCGACTATGGCTACACCTTC.

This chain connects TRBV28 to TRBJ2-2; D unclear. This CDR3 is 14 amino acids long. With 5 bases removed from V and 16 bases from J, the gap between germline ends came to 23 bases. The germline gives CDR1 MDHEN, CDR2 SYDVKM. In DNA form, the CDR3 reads TGTGCCAGCAGTCCCCCGGGCGATTACCGTCCATGGTTTTTT. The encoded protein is CASSPPGDYRPWFF.

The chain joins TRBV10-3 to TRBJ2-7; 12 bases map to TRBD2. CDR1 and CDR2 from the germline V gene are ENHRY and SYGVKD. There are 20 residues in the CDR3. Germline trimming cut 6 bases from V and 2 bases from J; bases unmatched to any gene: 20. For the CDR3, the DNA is TGTGCCATCAGGGACAGGGTAGCCTCTAGCGGGAGGGCTGCAGCCTACGAGCAGTACTTC. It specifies CAIRDRVASSGRAAAYEQYF.

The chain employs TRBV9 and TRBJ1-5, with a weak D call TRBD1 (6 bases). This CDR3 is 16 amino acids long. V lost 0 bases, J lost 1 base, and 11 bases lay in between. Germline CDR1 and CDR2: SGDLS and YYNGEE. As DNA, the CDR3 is TGTGCCAGCAGCGTAGGATACAGGGCAAGCAATCAGCCCCAGCATTTT. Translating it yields CASSVGYRASNQPQHF.

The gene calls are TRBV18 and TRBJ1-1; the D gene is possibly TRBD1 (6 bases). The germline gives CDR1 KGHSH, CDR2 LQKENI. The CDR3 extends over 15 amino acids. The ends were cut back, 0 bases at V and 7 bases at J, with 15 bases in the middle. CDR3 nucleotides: TGTGCCAGCTCACCACCGGGGTGGACAGTTCTTGAAGCTTTCTTT. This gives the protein CASSPPGWTVLEAFF.

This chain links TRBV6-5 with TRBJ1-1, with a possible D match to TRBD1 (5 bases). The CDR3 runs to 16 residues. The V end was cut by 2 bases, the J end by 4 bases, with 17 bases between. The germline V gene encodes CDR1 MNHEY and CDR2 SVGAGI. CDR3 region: CASSYGAEGWVTEAFF. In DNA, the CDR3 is TGTGCCAGCAGTTACGGGGCAGAGGGCTGGGTCACTGAAGCTTTCTTT.

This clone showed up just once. CDR3 sequence (DNA): TGTGCCACCCGAGGGGGGGAGACAGGGATGGACGAAAAACTGTTTTTT. It is translated as CATRGGETGMDEKLFF. The V gene is TRBV10-3, the J gene TRBJ1-4; TRBD1 matches 7 bases. V trimming: 10 bases; J trimming: 8 bases; junction bases outside the gene matches: 19. Per the germline V gene, CDR1 is ENHRY and CDR2 is SYGVKD. This CDR3 spans 16 amino acids.

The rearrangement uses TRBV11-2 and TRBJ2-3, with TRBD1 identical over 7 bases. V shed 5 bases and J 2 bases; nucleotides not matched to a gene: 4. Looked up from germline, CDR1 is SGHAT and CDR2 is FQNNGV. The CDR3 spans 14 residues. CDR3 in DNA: TGTGCCAGCAGCCCCAGGGGGATCACAGATACGCAGTATTTT. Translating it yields CASSPRGITDTQYF.

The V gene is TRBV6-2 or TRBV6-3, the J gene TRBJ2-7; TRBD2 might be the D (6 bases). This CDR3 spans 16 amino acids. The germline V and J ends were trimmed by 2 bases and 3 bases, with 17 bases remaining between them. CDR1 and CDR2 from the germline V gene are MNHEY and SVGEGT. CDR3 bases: TGTGCCAGCAGTTACCCGGTGGGGACTCGGGGCTACGAGCAGTACTTC. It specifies CASSYPVGTRGYEQYF.

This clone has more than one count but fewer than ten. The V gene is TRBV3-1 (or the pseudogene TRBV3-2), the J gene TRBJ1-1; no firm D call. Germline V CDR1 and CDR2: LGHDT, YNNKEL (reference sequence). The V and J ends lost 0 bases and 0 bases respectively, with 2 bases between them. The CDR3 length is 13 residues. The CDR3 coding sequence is TGTGCCAGCAGCCAAGAGGTGAACACTGAAGCTTTCTTT. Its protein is CASSQEVNTEAFF.

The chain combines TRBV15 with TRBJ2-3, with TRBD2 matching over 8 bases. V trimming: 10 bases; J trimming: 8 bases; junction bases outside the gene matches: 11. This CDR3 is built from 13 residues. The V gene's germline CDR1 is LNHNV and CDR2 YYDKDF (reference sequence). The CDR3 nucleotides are TGTGCCAAAAGTCACGGGAGGGAGGGTACGCAGTATTTT. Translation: CAKSHGREGTQYF.

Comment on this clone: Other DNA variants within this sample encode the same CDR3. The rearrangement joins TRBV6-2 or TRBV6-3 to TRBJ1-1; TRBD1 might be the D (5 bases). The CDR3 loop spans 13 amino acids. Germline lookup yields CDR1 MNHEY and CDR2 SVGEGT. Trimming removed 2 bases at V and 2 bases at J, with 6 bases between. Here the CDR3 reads CASSYGGNTEAFF. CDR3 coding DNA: TGTGCCAGCAGTTACGGGGGAAACACTGAAGCTTTCTTT.

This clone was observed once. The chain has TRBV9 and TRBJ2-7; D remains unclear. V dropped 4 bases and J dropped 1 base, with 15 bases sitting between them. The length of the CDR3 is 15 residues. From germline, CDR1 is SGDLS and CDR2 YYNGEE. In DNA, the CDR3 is TGTGCCAGCAGCCCCCGGACCGGGTTATCCTACGAGCAGTACTTC. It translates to CASSPRTGLSYEQYF.

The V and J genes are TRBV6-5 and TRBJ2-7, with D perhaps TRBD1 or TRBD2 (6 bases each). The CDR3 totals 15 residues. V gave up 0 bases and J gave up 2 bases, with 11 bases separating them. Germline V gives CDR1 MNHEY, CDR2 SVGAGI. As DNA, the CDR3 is TGTGCCAGCAGTTACTCGTTCGGGGGCACCTACGAGCAGTACTTC. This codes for CASSYSFGGTYEQYF.

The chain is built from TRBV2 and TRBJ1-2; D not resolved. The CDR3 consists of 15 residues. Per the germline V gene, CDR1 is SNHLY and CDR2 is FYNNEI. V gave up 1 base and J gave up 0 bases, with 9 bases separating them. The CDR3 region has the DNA TGTGCCAGCAGTGAAGGGGCGGTAACTAACTATGGCTACACCTTC. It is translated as CASSEGAVTNYGYTF.